This T cell receptor (beta chain) originates from a study of T-cell reconstitution after alpha-beta-depleted transplantation in children. Construction of the TCRbeta library involved unique molecular identifiers. TCRdb called the PCR reads again in MiXCR, with one record for every CDR3 protein. The table records around 270,000 distinct CDR3 sequences, 9.5% to 13% of them present only once. The V end was cut by 4 bases, the J end by 3 bases, with 9 bases between. The CDR3 is made up of 13 amino acids. Whole-study results and caveats: Newly produced T cells mostly provided counts and TCRbeta diversity after one year, as hyperexpanded clones declined. Several hundred rapidly expanded clones from non-depleted graft cells reportedly supplied alpha-beta T cells about two months post-transplant. The high TCRbeta diversity at day 60 in some patients came from surviving recipient T cells and thymic progenitors.

This clonotype has at least ten counts. Its target is unknown. Sequencing was performed on PBMCs, taken before TCRalphabeta/CD19-depleted stem cell transplant. The chain links TRBV12-3 or TRBV12-4 to TRBJ1-2; perhaps TRBD1 as D (6 bases). The clonotype comes from a boy less than two years old with acute myeloid leukemia, due to receive a stem cell transplant. CDR3 in amino acids: CASSSTGYYGYTF. The CDR3 nucleotides read TGTGCCAGCAGTTCAACAGGGTACTATGGCTACACCTTC.